This T cell receptor (beta chain) originates from a study of T cells in Graves' hyperthyroidism and ophthalmopathy. The study's findings and limits: Researchers report that a 13 V-J model separated ophthalmopathy from stable hyperthyroidism.

A single count supports this clonotype. The target antigen is unknown. This may stem from a read error, because a much larger clone lies one nucleotide away. The germline gives CDR1 LNHDA, CDR2 SQIVND (reference sequence). CDR3 length: 16 residues. It was RNA transcripts that yielded the amplified TCR beta CDR3 regions. The HTBI primer set was used in a first-round RT-PCR of the TCR CDR3. One entry per CDR3 protein, called by TCRdb with MiXCR from the multiplex PCR reads. The data hold about 540,000 distinct CDR3 sequences, with approximately 44% observed a single time. Graves' hyperthyroidism was deemed stable absent ophthalmopathy progression within 18 months. Disease duration under 2 months; hyperthyroidism patients were aged 18 to 65.

The chain recombines TRBV19 with TRBJ1-3; 7 nucleotides agree with TRBD1. The TCR originated in a woman aged 18 to 35 with Graves' hyperthyroidism. Sequencing used peripheral blood or thyroid tissue (not recorded which). The CDR3 loop reads CASSLGTVFSGDTIYF. The CDR3 DNA is TGTGCCAGTAGTCTCGGGACAGTCTTTTCTGGAGACACCATATATTTT.